This T cell receptor (beta chain) is drawn from a study of blood T cell repertoires in COVID-19. Study-wide context: Sites across the United States, Italy and Spain contributed samples from acute and convalescent COVID-19.

There are 15 residues in the CDR3. The trim removed 3 bases at V and 0 bases at J, leaving 4 bases unmatched. Germline V lookup: CDR1 SGHRS, CDR2 YFSETQ. TCRdb's copy holds only in-frame clones and misses some; the assay was immunoSEQ multiplex PCR. The sample shows 250,000 or so clones, around nine tenths of them seen only once. This chain connects TRBV5-1 to TRBJ1-1; 8 bases match TRBD1. The specimen was peripheral blood. The receptor's source is a man aged 35 to 55 with active or convalescent COVID-19. CDR3: CASSSTGAVNTEAFF. For the CDR3, the DNA is TGCGCCAGCAGCTCGACAGGGGCAGTGAACACTGAAGCTTTCTTT. The full variable domain, its missing parts supplied by reference TRBV5-1 and TRBJ1-1, is KAGVTQTPRYLIKTRGQQVTLSCSPISGHRSVSWYQQTPGQGLQFLFEYFSETQRNKGNFPGRFSGRQFSNSRSEMNVSTLELGDSALYLCASSSTGAVNTEAFFGQGTRLTVV.